This TCR beta chain appears in the sequencing data of a study of T cell changes during pregnancy in multiple sclerosis. The method was immunoSEQ multiplex PCR; TCRdb's version includes in-frame clones alone and lacks a portion of them. The sample consists of around 13,000 clones, about 91% of them appearing once. This CDR3 region has 19 residues. Germline loops: CDR1 SGHVS, CDR2 FQNEAQ. V was shortened by 5 bases and J by 3 bases, with 26 bases between the two germline ends. The J gene is TRBJ1-5, the V gene TRBV7-8, with D possibly matching TRBD1 (5 bases). Sequencing was performed on CD8+ T cells from peripheral blood mononuclear cells, taken in the second trimester of pregnancy. This sequence was found in a female donor in good health, enrolled as a control in a pregnancy study. The CDR3 DNA reads as TGTGCCAGCAGCCCCCGACATATCCCCCGGCAGGGCGCCAATCAGCCCCAGCATTTT. This encodes CASSPRHIPRQGANQPQHF.